These 11 T cell receptor beta chains were sequenced from one sample in a study of blood T cell repertoires in COVID-19. Produced via immunoSEQ multiplex PCR; TCRdb's table is partial and in-frame only. Of about 240,000 clones in the sample, 86% were seen once. The sequencing sample was made of peripheral blood. The receptors shown here come from an elderly man with acute or convalescent COVID-19.

This chain uses TRBV7-9 with TRBJ2-3; 8 bases line up with TRBD2. Trimming at V came to 5 bases and at J to 0 bases, leaving 10 bases not matched to a gene. CDR3 length equals 17 residues. Germline V CDR1 and CDR2: SEHNR, FQNEAQ (reference sequence). CDR3 in amino acids: CASSTRRSGGSTDTQYF. CDR3 sequence (DNA): TGTGCCAGCAGCACTCGGCGGAGCGGGGGTAGCACAGATACGCAGTATTTT.

The V gene is TRBV5-4, the J gene TRBJ1-1; tentatively, D is TRBD1 (5 bases). Germline V gives CDR1 SGHNT, CDR2 YYREEE (reference sequence). The V end was cut by 4 bases, the J end by 4 bases, with 14 bases between. CDR3 size: 14 residues. This CDR3 reads CASSPRDSPTEAFF. CDR3 bases: TGTGCCAGCAGCCCCAGGGATTCCCCCACTGAAGCTTTCTTT.

The DNA for the CDR3 is TGTGCCATCAGTGGTAGGGGACTAGCGGGGTTTGAGCAGTTCTTC. Translated, it gives CAISGRGLAGFEQFF. The chain couples TRBV10-3 to TRBJ2-1, with 13 bases that match TRBD2. The CDR3 runs 15 residues. The germline CDR1 and CDR2 sequences are ENHRY and SYGVKD. J lost 9 bases, V lost 4 bases, and 6 bases had no gene match.

The CDR3 coding sequence is TGTGCCAGCCTACAGGCGTCGACTAATGAAAAACTGTTTTTT. Translated: CASLQASTNEKLFF. The rearrangement joins TRBV28 to TRBJ1-4; a possible D gene is TRBD1 (5 bases). V was shortened by 8 bases and J by 2 bases, with 12 bases between the two germline ends. This CDR3 region has 14 residues. CDR1 is MDHEN and CDR2 is SYDVKM in the germline V gene.

The chain combines TRBV7-6 with TRBJ2-6, with a tentative D call TRBD2 (5 bases). Germline assignment: CDR1 SGHVS and CDR2 FNYEAQ. Trimming took 3 bases from V and 0 from J, leaving 9 bases between them. The CDR3 runs to 16 residues. DNA of the CDR3: TGTGCCAGCAGCTTGGGAGCACGCTCTGGGGCCAACGTCCTGACTTTC. Protein product: CASSLGARSGANVLTF.

The chain has TRBV7-2 and TRBJ2-2; D ambiguous. The V and J ends lost 0 bases and 3 bases respectively, with 8 bases between them. Germline V lookup: CDR1 SGHTA, CDR2 FQGNSA. The length of the CDR3 is 15 residues. CDR3 DNA: TGTGCCAGCAGCTTAGCGTCCAGGTACACCGGGGAGCTGTTTTTT. Translated, it gives CASSLASRYTGELFF.

This sequence joins TRBV2 and TRBJ1-2; D is ambiguous. The CDR3 sequence is 15 residues long. Trimming removed 10 bases from V and 3 bases from J, with 21 bases in between. Germline CDR1 is SNHLY and CDR2 is FYNNEI. CDR3 sequence (DNA): TGTGCCACCAAAAAAAGCGTTATTCGGGACTATGGCTACACCTTC. Translated, it gives CATKKSVIRDYGYTF.

The chain couples TRBV7-9 to TRBJ2-1, with 8 bases fitting TRBD1. Germline CDR1 is SEHNR and CDR2 is FQNEAQ (reference sequence). The V segment lost 4 bases and the J segment 7 bases; nucleotides outside the gene matches: 0. The CDR3 length is 12 residues. The CDR3 sequence is CASSWDRNEQFF. The DNA for the CDR3 is TGTGCCAGCAGCTGGGACAGGAATGAGCAGTTCTTC.

The count of this clone is one. The chain links TRBV10-3 to TRBJ1-4, with 7 bases lining up with TRBD1. This CDR3 contains 13 residues. V dropped 7 bases and J dropped 3; count of bases not matched to a gene: 2. Germline loops: CDR1 ENHRY, CDR2 SYGVKD. CDR3 residues: CAIKGAANEKLFF. The CDR3 DNA reads TGTGCCATCAAGGGGGCGGCTAATGAAAAACTGTTTTTT.

This clone was detected only a few times. This rearrangement joins TRBV19 to TRBJ2-7, with a weak D call TRBD1 (6 bases). Germline loops: CDR1 LNHDA, CDR2 SQIVND (reference sequence). Trimming cost V 5 bases and J 6 bases, with 14 bases left between them. This CDR3 is 13 amino acids long. CDR3 sequence reads: CASSRAVGGEQYF. The DNA for the CDR3 is TGTGCCAGTAGTCGCGCCGTAGGGGGCGAGCAGTACTTC.

The rearrangement links TRBV18 to TRBJ1-3; weak D call: TRBD1 (5 bases). The CDR3 totals 15 residues. CDR1 is KGHSH, CDR2 LQKENI, per germline. V gave up 3 bases and J gave up 1 base, with 10 bases separating them. The CDR3 DNA is TGTGCCAGCTCACCGGATCAGGGATCTGGAAACACCATATATTTT. Translating gives CASSPDQGSGNTIYF.